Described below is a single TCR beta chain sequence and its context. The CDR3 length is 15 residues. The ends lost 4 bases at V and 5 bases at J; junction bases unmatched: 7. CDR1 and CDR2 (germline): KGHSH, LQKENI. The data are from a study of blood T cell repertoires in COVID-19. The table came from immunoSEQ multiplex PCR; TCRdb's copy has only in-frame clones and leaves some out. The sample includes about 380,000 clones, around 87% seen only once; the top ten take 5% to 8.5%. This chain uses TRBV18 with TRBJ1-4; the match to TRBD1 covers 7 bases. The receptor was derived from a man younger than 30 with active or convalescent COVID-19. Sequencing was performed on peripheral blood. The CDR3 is CASSRLTGLNEKLFF. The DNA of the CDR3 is TGTGCCAGCTCACGATTGACAGGGCTAAATGAAAAACTGTTTTTT.